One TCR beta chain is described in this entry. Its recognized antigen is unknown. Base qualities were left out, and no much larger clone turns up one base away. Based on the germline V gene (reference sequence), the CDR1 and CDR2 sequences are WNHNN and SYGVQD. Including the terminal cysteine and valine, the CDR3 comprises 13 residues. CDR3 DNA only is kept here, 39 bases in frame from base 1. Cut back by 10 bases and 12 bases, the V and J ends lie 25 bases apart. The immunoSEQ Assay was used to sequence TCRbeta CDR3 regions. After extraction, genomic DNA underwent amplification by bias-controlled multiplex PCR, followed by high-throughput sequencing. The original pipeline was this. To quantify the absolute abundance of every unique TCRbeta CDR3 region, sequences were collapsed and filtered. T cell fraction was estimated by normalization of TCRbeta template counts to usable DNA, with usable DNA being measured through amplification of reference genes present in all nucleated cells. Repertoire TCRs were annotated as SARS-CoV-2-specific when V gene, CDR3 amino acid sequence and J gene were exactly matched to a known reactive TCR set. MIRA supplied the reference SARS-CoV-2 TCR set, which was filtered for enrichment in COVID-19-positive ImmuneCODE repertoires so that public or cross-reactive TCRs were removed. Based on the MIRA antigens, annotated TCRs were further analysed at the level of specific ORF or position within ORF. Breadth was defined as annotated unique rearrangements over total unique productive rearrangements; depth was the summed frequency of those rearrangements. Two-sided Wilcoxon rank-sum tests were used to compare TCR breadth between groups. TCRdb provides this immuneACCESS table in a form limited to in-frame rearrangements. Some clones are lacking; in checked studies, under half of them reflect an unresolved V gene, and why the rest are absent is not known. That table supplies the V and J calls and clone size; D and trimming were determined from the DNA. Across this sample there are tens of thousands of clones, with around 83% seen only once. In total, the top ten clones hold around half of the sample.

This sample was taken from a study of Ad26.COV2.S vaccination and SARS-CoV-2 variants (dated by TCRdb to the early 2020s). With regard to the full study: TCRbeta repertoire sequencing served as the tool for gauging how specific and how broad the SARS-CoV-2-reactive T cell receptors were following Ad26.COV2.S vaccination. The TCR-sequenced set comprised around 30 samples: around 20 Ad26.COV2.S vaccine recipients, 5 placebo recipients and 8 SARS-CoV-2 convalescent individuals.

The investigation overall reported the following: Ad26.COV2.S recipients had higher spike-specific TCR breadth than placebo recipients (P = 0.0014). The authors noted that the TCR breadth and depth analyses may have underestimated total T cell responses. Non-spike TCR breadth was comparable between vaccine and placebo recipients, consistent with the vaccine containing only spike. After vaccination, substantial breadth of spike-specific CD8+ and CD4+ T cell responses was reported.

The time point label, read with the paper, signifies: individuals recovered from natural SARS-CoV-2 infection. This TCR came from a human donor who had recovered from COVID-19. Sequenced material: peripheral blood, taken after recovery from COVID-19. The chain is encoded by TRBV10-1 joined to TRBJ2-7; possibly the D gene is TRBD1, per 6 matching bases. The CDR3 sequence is CATMYPDRPRGYV. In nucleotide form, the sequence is TGCGCCACTATGTATCCCGACAGGCCGAGAGGGTACGTC.